This TCR beta chain originates from a study of early T cells in non-severe SARS-CoV-2 infection. About the study: From unsorted whole blood, bulk RNA was sequenced, and the chains remained unpaired.

CDR1 SGHRS and CDR2 YFSETQ come from the germline V gene. V lost 1 base, J lost 0 bases, and 9 bases lay in between. This CDR3 is 15 amino acids long. The library protocol tagged individual cDNA molecules with unique molecular identifiers. One entry per CDR3 protein results from TCRdb running MiXCR on the 5' RACE reads. Here the sample spans approximately 32,000 distinct CDR3 sequences, around 7% being singletons. This clonotype has a count of ten or more. Its antigen is as yet unknown. Overall study findings and caveats: Missing private and CD4 specificities, VDJdb matching favored anti-spike CD8 responses.

This TCR came from an adult who was a healthcare worker with PCR-confirmed SARS-CoV-2 infection or an uninfected control (not recorded which). V usage is TRBV5-1 and J usage is TRBJ2-3, with D possibly TRBD2 on 6 matching bases. Sequencing was carried out using whole blood. CDR3 in amino acids: CASSLRAGSTDTQYF. In DNA form, the CDR3 reads TGCGCCAGCAGCTTGAGGGCGGGAAGCACAGATACGCAGTATTTT.